A single sample gave rise to the 9 T cell receptor beta chains below, sequenced in a study of response to subunit inactivated influenza vaccine. A single record per CDR3 protein comes from TCRdb applying MiXCR to the RT-PCR reads. The sample carries over 800,000 distinct CDR3 sequences, over 20% recorded once. The source was PBMCs from blood, collected around 5 days after vaccination. Receptor source: a man aged 50 to 60 who received an inactivated influenza vaccine.

This clonotype was observed at least ten times. V gene TRBV28 combines with J gene TRBJ2-5, with TRBD1 matching over 7 bases. Trimming cost V 5 bases and J 5 bases; bases outside gene matches: 5. CDR1 and CDR2 (germline): MDHEN, SYDVKM. This CDR3 spans 13 amino acids. CDR3 residues: CASSQGVQETQYF. In nucleotides, the CDR3 is TGTGCCAGCAGTCAGGGGGTTCAGGAGACCCAGTACTTC.

This chain connects TRBV7-2 to TRBJ2-3, with 7 bases lining up with TRBD2. This CDR3 contains 15 residues. Trimming cost V 0 bases and J 8 bases; bases outside gene matches: 8. The germline CDR1 and CDR2 sequences are SGHTA and FQGNSA. The CDR3 DNA sequence: TGTGCCAGCAGCTTAGCTGCGGGGGTGGGGTCTACGCAGTATTTT. Protein product: CASSLAAGVGSTQYF.

This clonotype has just a few counts. This chain links TRBV20-1 with TRBJ1-4, with D possibly TRBD1 on 5 matching bases. Trimming removed 5 bases from V and 4 bases from J, with 14 bases in between. CDR3 length equals 14 residues. Germline CDR1 is DFQATT and CDR2 is SNEGSKA (reference sequence). The CDR3 nucleotides read TGCAGTGCTCGGAGCCCTCAGGGTAATGAAAAACTGTTTTTT. It translates to CSARSPQGNEKLFF.

V is TRBV28 and J is TRBJ2-5; 8 nucleotides line up with TRBD1. This CDR3 contains 16 residues. V lost 1 base to trimming and J lost 5 bases; unmatched junction nucleotides: 9. Germline-derived CDR1 and CDR2 are MDHEN and SYDVKM. The CDR3 DNA follows: TGTGCCAGCAGTTTATTCGGCAGGGGGCTAGGTGAGACCCAGTACTTC. This gives the protein CASSLFGRGLGETQYF.

This clonotype was detected ten times or more. The gene calls are TRBV12-3 or TRBV12-4 and TRBJ1-1; D ambiguous. CDR3 length equals 13 residues. Trimming cost V 3 bases and J 3 bases, with 8 bases left between them. CDR3 in amino acids: CASSFQRHTEAFF. CDR3 in DNA: TGTGCCAGCAGTTTTCAGCGGCACACTGAAGCTTTCTTT.

The chain joins TRBV5-5 to TRBJ1-2; D not certain. The ends were cut back, 4 bases at V and 3 bases at J, with 16 bases in the middle. This CDR3 is 15 amino acids long. Germline CDR1 and CDR2: SGHKS and YYEKEE (reference sequence). This CDR3 is CASSLAPTADYGYTF. The CDR3 DNA is TGTGCCAGCAGCCTCGCGCCCACGGCGGACTATGGCTACACCTTC.

CDR3 amino acids: CASSSLGAGELFF. In nucleotides, the CDR3 is TGTGCCAGCAGCTCCCTTGGAGCCGGGGAGCTGTTTTTT. V gene TRBV7-9 combines with J gene TRBJ2-2, with D unclear. The CDR3 consists of 13 residues. Germline V gives CDR1 SEHNR, CDR2 FQNEAQ (reference sequence). V lost 4 bases to trimming and J lost 6 bases, with 9 bases between them.

This clonotype was counted between two and nine times. The V gene is TRBV28, the J gene TRBJ1-1, with D uncertain. Trimming removed 5 bases at V and 1 base at J, with 8 bases between. The germline V gene encodes CDR1 MDHEN and CDR2 SYDVKM. The CDR3 length is 13 residues. This chain's CDR3 is CASSIGWNTEAFF. The CDR3 bases are TGTGCCAGCAGTATAGGGTGGAACACTGAAGCTTTCTTT.

V and J are TRBV29-1 and TRBJ2-5, with D unresolved. V was cut by 1 base and J by 4 bases, with 10 bases left in between. Per the germline V gene, CDR1 is SQVTM and CDR2 is ANQGSEA. The CDR3 has 13 amino acids. CDR3 bases: TGCAGCGTTGAAGTGACGCCACCAGAGACCCAGTACTTC. Amino acids: CSVEVTPPETQYF.